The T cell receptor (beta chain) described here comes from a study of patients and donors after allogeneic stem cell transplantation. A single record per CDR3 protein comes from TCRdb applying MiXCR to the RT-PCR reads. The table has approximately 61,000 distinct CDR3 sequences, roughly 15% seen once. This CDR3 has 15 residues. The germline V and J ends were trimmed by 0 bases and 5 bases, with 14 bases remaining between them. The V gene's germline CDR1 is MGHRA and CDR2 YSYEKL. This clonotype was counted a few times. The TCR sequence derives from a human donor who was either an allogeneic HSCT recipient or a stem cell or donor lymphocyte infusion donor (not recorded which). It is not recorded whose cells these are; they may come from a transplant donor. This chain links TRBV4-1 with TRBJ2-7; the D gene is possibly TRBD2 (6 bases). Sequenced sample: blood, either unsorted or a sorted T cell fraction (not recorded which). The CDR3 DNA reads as TGCGCCAGCAGCCAAGATTTCTGGGCGGGGAACGAGCAGTACTTC. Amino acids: CASSQDFWAGNEQYF.